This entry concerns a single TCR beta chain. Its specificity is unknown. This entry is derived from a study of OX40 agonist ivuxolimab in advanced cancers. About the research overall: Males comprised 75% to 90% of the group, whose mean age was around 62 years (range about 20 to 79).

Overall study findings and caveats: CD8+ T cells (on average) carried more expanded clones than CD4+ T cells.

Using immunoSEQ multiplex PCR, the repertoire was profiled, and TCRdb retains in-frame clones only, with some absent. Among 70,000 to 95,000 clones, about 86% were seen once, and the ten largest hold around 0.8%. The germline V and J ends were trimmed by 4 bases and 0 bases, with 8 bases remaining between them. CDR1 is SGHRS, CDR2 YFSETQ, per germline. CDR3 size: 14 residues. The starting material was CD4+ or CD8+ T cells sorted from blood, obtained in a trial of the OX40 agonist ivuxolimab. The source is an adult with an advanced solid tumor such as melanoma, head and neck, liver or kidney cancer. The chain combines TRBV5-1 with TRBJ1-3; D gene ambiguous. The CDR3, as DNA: TGCGCCAGCAGCCCAATCGTCTCTGGAAACACCATATATTTT. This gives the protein CASSPIVSGNTIYF.